This T cell receptor (beta chain) was observed in a study of blood T cell repertoires in COVID-19. Study-wide background: Samples representing acute and convalescent COVID-19 were sourced from the United States, Italy and Spain.

CDR1 and CDR2 from the germline V gene are SGHTA and FQGNSA. V lost 5 bases, J lost 2 bases, and 16 bases lay in between. CDR3 length equals 15 residues. Per the study methods: Scientists estimated how many nucleated cells there were by amplifying reference gene primers. Here immunoSEQ multiplex PCR was the method, and the copy in TCRdb shows in-frame clones only, minus some. That table gives V, J and clone size, and the DNA gave D and trimming. Counted here are over 120,000 clones, 84% occurring once; the ten biggest clones make up 4.8%. The receptor comes from a human donor in a cohort sampled during active COVID-19. The sequenced material came from peripheral blood. The rearrangement joins TRBV7-2 to TRBJ2-7, with D perhaps TRBD2 (5 bases). CDR3: CASSRTPVRTYEQYF. CDR3 in DNA: TGTGCCAGCAGCCGGACTCCCGTCCGAACCTACGAGCAGTACTTC.